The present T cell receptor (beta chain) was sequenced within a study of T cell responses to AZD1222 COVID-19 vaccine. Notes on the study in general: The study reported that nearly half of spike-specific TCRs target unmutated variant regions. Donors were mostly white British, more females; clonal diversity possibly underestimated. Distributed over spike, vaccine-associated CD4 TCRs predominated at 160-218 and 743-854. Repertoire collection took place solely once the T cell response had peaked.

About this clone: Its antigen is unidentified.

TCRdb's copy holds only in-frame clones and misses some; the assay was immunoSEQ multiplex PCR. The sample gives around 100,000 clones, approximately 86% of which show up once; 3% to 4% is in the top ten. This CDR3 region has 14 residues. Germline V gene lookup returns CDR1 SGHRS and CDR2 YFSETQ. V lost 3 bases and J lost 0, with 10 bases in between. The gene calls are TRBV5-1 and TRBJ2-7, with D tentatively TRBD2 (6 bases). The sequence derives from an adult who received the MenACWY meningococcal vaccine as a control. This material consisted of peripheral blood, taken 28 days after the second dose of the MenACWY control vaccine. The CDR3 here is CASSSQTSSYEQYF. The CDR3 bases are TGCGCCAGCAGCTCCCAGACTAGCTCCTACGAGCAGTACTTC.